This T cell receptor (beta chain) appears in the sequencing data of a study of human T cells and chemical hapten exposure. For the study at large: The variation in per-sample TCR yields arose mainly from small differences in pooled library volumes. General study results and limits: Among TCRs, those above 1 in 1000 frequency were unaffected by DPC sensitization.

A remark on this clonotype: Its matching antigen is unknown.

Each cDNA molecule in the library carried unique molecular identifiers. Under the authors' procedure: Samples ranged from roughly 23,224 to 700,000 TCRs, with a median of around 100,000. Each CDR3 protein gets one entry after TCRdb re-called the RACE reads with MiXCR. The V and J calls and clone size come from TCRdb's table, not from the authors' own analysis. The sample has roughly 100,000 distinct CDR3 sequences, just under 9% seen once. Time point specified: healthy volunteer bleed at 2 weeks. The authors' total RNA extraction used unfractionated whole blood. The specimen was whole blood. The sequence was collected from a female donor in good health. Some clones in this sample may be carry-over from other donors' samples.

The chain's CDR3 is CASRPGDEGPFYEQYF. The DNA for the CDR3 is TGTGCCAGCAGGCCTGGGGATGAGGGACCTTTCTACGAGCAGTACTTC. V and J are TRBV27 and TRBJ2-7; the D gene could be TRBD1 or TRBD2 (5 bases each). V lost 6 bases and J 3 bases, leaving 21 bases between the germline ends. Germline loops: CDR1 MNHEY, CDR2 SMNVEV (reference sequence). CDR3 length: 16 residues.